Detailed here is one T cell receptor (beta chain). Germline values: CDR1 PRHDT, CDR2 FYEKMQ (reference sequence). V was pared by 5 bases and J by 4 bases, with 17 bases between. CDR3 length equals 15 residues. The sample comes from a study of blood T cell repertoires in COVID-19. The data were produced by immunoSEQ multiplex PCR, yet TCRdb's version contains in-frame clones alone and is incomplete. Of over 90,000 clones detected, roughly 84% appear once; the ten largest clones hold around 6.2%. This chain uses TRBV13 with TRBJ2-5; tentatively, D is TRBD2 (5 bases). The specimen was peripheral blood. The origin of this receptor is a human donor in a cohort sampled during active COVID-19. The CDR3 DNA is TGTGCCAGCAGCCCGGCGGGCGCGGGCGCAGAGACCCAGTACTTC. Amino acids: CASSPAGAGAETQYF.